Below, 22 T cell receptor beta chains from the same sample are listed, as sequenced in a study of human thymus T cells. Thymus tissue was removed during corrective cardiac surgery. Clones were read by immunoSEQ multiplex PCR, and TCRdb kept only the in-frame ones, dropping some. The sample carries roughly 120,000 clones, over 85% recorded once. The sequenced material came from thymus tissue. The receptor set was obtained from a boy in the first two years of life with a congenital heart defect but otherwise immunologically healthy.

The rearrangement links TRBV5-4 to TRBJ1-5; D remains ambiguous. The CDR3 sequence is 14 residues long. The V and J ends lost 1 base and 4 bases respectively, with 9 bases between them. Germline lookup yields CDR1 SGHNT and CDR2 YYREEE (reference sequence). CDR3 sequence: CASSLHEFNQPQHF. CDR3 DNA sequence: TGTGCCAGCAGCTTGCACGAATTTAATCAGCCCCAGCATTTT.

The J gene is TRBJ2-1, the V gene TRBV7-9, with D maybe TRBD2 (6 bases). Germline-derived CDR1 and CDR2 are SEHNR and FQNEAQ (reference sequence). Trimming stripped 5 bases from V and 0 bases from J, with 14 bases between. This CDR3 has 16 amino acids. The CDR3 spells CASSGSGLPSYNEQFF. CDR3 sequence (DNA): TGTGCCAGCAGCGGCTCGGGACTCCCCTCCTACAATGAGCAGTTCTTC.

The chain carries TRBV28 and TRBJ1-2, with TRBD1 matching over 10 bases. The CDR3 has 16 amino acids. V dropped 3 bases and J dropped 2; count of bases not matched to a gene: 6. The germline V gene encodes CDR1 MDHEN and CDR2 SYDVKM. The CDR3 DNA follows: TGTGCCAGCAGTTTTCCCGACAGGGGGCGAAACTATGGCTACACCTTC. As protein: CASSFPDRGRNYGYTF.

V is TRBV30 and J is TRBJ1-4; TRBD1 might be the D (6 bases). The CDR3 loop spans 14 amino acids. Germline V gene data show CDR1 as GTSNPN and CDR2 as SVGIG (reference sequence). V was cut by 0 bases and J by 6 bases, with 11 bases left in between. CDR3 bases: TGTGCCTGGAGTGTAAAGGAGGGGGATGAAAAACTGTTTTTT. Translation gives CAWSVKEGDEKLFF.

The chain couples TRBV14 to TRBJ2-3; 10 bases match TRBD2. Germline loops: CDR1 SGHDN, CDR2 FVKESK. Losses at the gene ends were 3 bases for V and 3 bases for J; bases not matched to a gene: 6. This CDR3 is built from 16 residues. CDR3 nucleotides: TGTGCCAGCAGCCACCAGCGGGGGGGCCGAACAGATACGCAGTATTTT. Translation: CASSHQRGGRTDTQYF.

The chain joins TRBV6-6 to TRBJ1-2, with TRBD1 identical over 7 bases. Germline V gene lookup returns CDR1 MNHNY and CDR2 SVGAGI (reference sequence). CDR3 length equals 15 residues. V trimming: 9 bases; J trimming: 4 bases; junction bases outside the gene matches: 14. The CDR3 DNA is TGTGCCAGTCTCACTTCAGGGGGAGGGAGCTATGGCTACACCTTC. Protein sequence: CASLTSGGGSYGYTF.

The genes are TRBV6-5 and TRBJ2-3, with TRBD2 identical over 11 bases. The germline CDR1 and CDR2 sequences are MNHEY and SVGAGI. The CDR3 sequence is 15 residues long. V shed 2 bases, J shed 3 bases, and the junction held 1 base outside the gene matches. CDR3 residues: CASSYPSGGTDTQYF. The CDR3 DNA follows: TGTGCCAGCAGTTACCCTAGCGGGGGGACAGATACGCAGTATTTT.

The chain uses TRBV10-1 and TRBJ2-2; D uncertain. The V end was cut by 3 bases, the J end by 8 bases, with 7 bases between. The CDR3 runs to 12 residues. Germline assignment: CDR1 WNHNN and CDR2 SYGVQD (reference sequence). CDR3 amino acids: CASSDLPGELFF. The CDR3 nucleotides read TGCGCCAGCAGTGATCTACCGGGGGAGCTGTTTTTT.

V is TRBV27 and J is TRBJ1-2; 8 bases map to TRBD1. The germline V gene encodes CDR1 MNHEY and CDR2 SMNVEV (reference sequence). V lost 6 bases and J lost 4; bases outside the gene matches: 10. The CDR3 has 15 amino acids. The CDR3: CASRGNRGRGYGYTF. The CDR3 DNA sequence: TGTGCCAGCAGGGGTAACAGGGGGAGAGGCTATGGCTACACCTTC.

The V gene is TRBV2, the J gene TRBJ1-1; a weak D match, TRBD1 (5 bases). Germline V gene data show CDR1 as SNHLY and CDR2 as FYNNEI. The CDR3 covers 15 residues. V lost 4 bases, J lost 1 base, and 13 bases lay in between. The CDR3 loop is CASSVKGPRNTEAFF. DNA for the CDR3: TGTGCCAGCAGTGTCAAGGGGCCGAGGAACACTGAAGCTTTCTTT.

V and J are TRBV5-1 and TRBJ2-1; D gene ambiguous. The V and J ends lost 0 bases and 2 bases respectively, with 12 bases between them. Germline values: CDR1 SGHRS, CDR2 YFSETQ. This CDR3 contains 16 residues. The CDR3 sequence is CASSLEVRAAYNEQFF. CDR3 DNA sequence: TGCGCCAGCAGCTTGGAGGTACGGGCCGCCTACAATGAGCAGTTCTTC.

The gene calls are TRBV28 and TRBJ2-5; 13 bases agree with TRBD2. From germline, CDR1 is MDHEN and CDR2 SYDVKM. The CDR3 length is 18 residues. V lost 5 bases and J lost 2; bases outside the gene matches: 11. In DNA, the CDR3 is TGTGCCAGCAGTCCAGGACTAGCGGGGGTCCTAAGGCAAGAGACCCAGTACTTC. It is translated as CASSPGLAGVLRQETQYF.

This clone was counted between two and nine times. The rearrangement joins TRBV14 to TRBJ1-2; D gene uncertain. The CDR3 sequence is 11 residues long. Trimming cost V 1 base and J 12 bases, with 9 bases left between them. Per germline, CDR1 SGHDN and CDR2 FVKESK. The CDR3 DNA reads TGTGCCAGCAGCCAAGGGGTCGAGCACACCTTC. Translated, it gives CASSQGVEHTF. The entire variable domain, with the rest obtained from reference TRBV14 and TRBJ1-2, is as follows: EAGVTQFPSHSVIEKGQTVTLRCDPISGHDNLYWYRRVMGKEIKFLLHFVKESKQDESGMPNNRFLAERTGGTYSTLKVQPAELEDSGVYFCASSQGVEHTFGSGTRLTVV.

This rearrangement joins TRBV30 to TRBJ2-5, with TRBD2 matching 8 bases. V gave up 3 bases and J gave up 4 bases; unmatched junction bases: 7. The CDR3 covers 14 residues. Germline loops: CDR1 GTSNPN, CDR2 SVGIG (reference sequence). CDR3 loop: CAWSQGLDLETQYF. CDR3 sequence (DNA): TGTGCCTGGAGCCAGGGACTAGACCTAGAGACCCAGTACTTC.

The gene calls are TRBV5-1 and TRBJ2-1, with D possibly being TRBD2 (5 bases). CDR1 SGHRS and CDR2 YFSETQ come from the germline V gene. The CDR3 runs 15 residues. Trimming took 3 bases from V and 5 from J, leaving 15 bases between them. The CDR3, as DNA: TGCGCCAGCAGCTACGTCCGGGGTACAGACAATGAGCAGTTCTTC. Protein product: CASSYVRGTDNEQFF. Full variable domain (rest looked up from reference TRBV5-1 and TRBJ2-1): KAGVTQTPRYLIKTRGQQVTLSCSPISGHRSVSWYQQTPGQGLQFLFEYFSETQRNKGNFPGRFSGRQFSNSRSEMNVSTLELGDSALYLCASSYVRGTDNEQFFGPGTRLTVL.

This clone has more than one count but fewer than ten. The chain employs TRBV2 and TRBJ1-1; D remains unclear. CDR3 length: 10 residues. CDR1 and CDR2 from the germline V gene are SNHLY and FYNNEI. Between the trimmed V and J ends, which lost 5 bases and 13 bases, there was a span of 11 bases. The CDR3 protein is CASSLRTVFF. The CDR3 DNA is TGTGCCAGCAGTTTAAGGACGGTTTTCTTT.

This clone was seen only once. J is TRBJ2-7 and V is TRBV4-3, with a possible D match to TRBD2 (5 bases). The ends were cut back, 0 bases at V and 7 bases at J, with 13 bases in the middle. Germline lookup yields CDR1 LGHNA and CDR2 YSLEER. CDR3 length: 14 residues. The chain's CDR3 is CASSQEGQTGEQYF. Here the CDR3 DNA reads TGCGCCAGCAGCCAAGAGGGCCAAACGGGGGAGCAGTACTTC.

The V and J genes are TRBV7-6 and TRBJ2-3; D is perhaps TRBD2 (7 bases). This CDR3 comprises 16 residues. V was cut by 6 bases and J by 1 base, with 17 bases left in between. Germline CDR1 is SGHVS and CDR2 is FNYEAQ. In nucleotides, the CDR3 is TGTGCCAGCAGGTCGGGGGGCCGGGAGGGCACAGATACGCAGTATTTT. Its protein product is CASRSGGREGTDTQYF.

The chain couples TRBV7-2 to TRBJ2-5; D perhaps matches TRBD2 (6 bases). The CDR3 totals 17 residues. From germline, CDR1 is SGHTA and CDR2 FQGNSA. The ends were cut back, 1 base at V and 1 base at J, with 16 bases in the middle. CDR3 sequence reads: CASSLEVEGELQETQYF. CDR3 bases: TGTGCCAGCAGCTTAGAGGTGGAGGGCGAACTCCAAGAGACCCAGTACTTC. Variable domain in full (rest from reference TRBV7-2 and TRBJ2-5): GAGVSQSPSNKVTEKGKDVELRCDPISGHTALYWYRQSLGQGLEFLIYFQGNSAPDKSGLPSDRFSAERTGGSVSTLTIQRTQQEDSAVYLCASSLEVEGELQETQYFGPGTRLLVL.

The genes are TRBV11-2 and TRBJ1-1; D gene ambiguous. Germline V gene sequence: CDR1 SGHAT, CDR2 FQNNGV. This CDR3 comprises 12 residues. Trimming took 3 bases from V and 8 from J, leaving 10 bases between them. CDR3 coding DNA: TGTGCCAGCAGCTTCGTGGCATGGGAAGCTTTCTTT. Its translation is CASSFVAWEAFF. The variable domain in full, completed from reference TRBV11-2 and TRBJ1-1, reads EAGVAQSPRYKIIEKRQSVAFWCNPISGHATLYWYQQILGQGPKLLIQFQNNGVVDDSQLPKDRFSAERLKGVDSTLKIQPAKLEDSAVYLCASSFVAWEAFFGQGTRLTVV.

The V gene is TRBV28, the J gene TRBJ1-2, with 7 positions matching TRBD1. Germline V gives CDR1 MDHEN, CDR2 SYDVKM. V dropped 3 bases and J dropped 8; count of bases not matched to a gene: 9. The CDR3 loop spans 14 amino acids. CDR3 sequence: CASSLKDRAEGYTF. Written as DNA, the CDR3 is TGTGCCAGCAGTTTGAAAGACAGGGCGGAGGGCTACACCTTC.

The CDR3 spells CASSLGPSSGSTDTQYF. The CDR3 DNA reads as TGCGCCAGCAGCTTGGGCCCTTCTAGCGGCAGCACAGATACGCAGTATTTT. The chain is built from TRBV5-1 and TRBJ2-3; 7 bases match TRBD2. The CDR3 extends over 17 amino acids. The V gene's germline CDR1 is SGHRS and CDR2 YFSETQ. Losses at the gene ends were 0 bases for V and 0 bases for J; bases not matched to a gene: 7.